The 24 T cell receptor beta chains listed next were all sequenced from one sample in a study of T cell repertoires in aging, cancer and after chemotherapy. TRB rearrangements spanning V, D and J were amplified using mixed TRB-A/B primers. TCRdb re-called the multiplex PCR reads with MiXCR, one entry per CDR3 protein. This table holds around 6,400 distinct CDR3 sequences, under 30% found once. Amplification of TCR beta used genomic DNA extracted from peripheral blood. The sample was blood. These receptors came from a human donor in good health.

This clonotype is termed large (0.1 to 1%). The rearrangement uses TRBV6-2 or TRBV6-3 and TRBJ2-3; 7 bases are shared with TRBD2. The V segment lost 6 bases and the J segment 3 bases; nucleotides outside the gene matches: 9. CDR1 is MNHEY and CDR2 is SVGEGT in the germline V gene. The CDR3 runs to 15 residues. CDR3 region: CASSSGEGGTDTQYF. The CDR3 DNA reads as TGTGCCAGCAGCTCCGGGGAGGGCGGAACAGATACGCAGTATTTT.

Concerning this clonotype itself: Given the absence of the conserved phenylalanine or tryptophan at the CDR3 end, a read error is likely. This chain links TRBV20-1 with TRBJ2-7, with a possible D match to TRBD2 (6 bases). The CDR3 loop spans 14 amino acids. Looked up from germline, CDR1 is DFQATT and CDR2 is SNEGSKA (reference sequence). The germline V and J ends were trimmed by 0 bases and 2 bases, with 11 bases remaining between them. The CDR3 bases are TGCAGTGCTAGAGAAAGGAGGGGAGCCTACGAGCAGTACTTA. Protein product: CSARERRGAYEQYL.

In its sample, this clonotype is medium-sized. The chain combines TRBV6-2 or TRBV6-3 with TRBJ2-6; TRBD1 agrees at 7 bases. The junction had 2 bases not matched to a gene; V was cut back by 4 bases and J by 2 bases. Germline CDR1 is MNHEY and CDR2 is SVGEGT. The CDR3 extends over 15 amino acids. The CDR3 region is CASSSTGTGANVLTF. In DNA form, the CDR3 reads TGTGCCAGCAGTTCGACAGGGACTGGGGCCAACGTCCTGACTTTC.

The rearrangement joins TRBV7-2 to TRBJ2-7; unclear D gene. Trimming stripped 4 bases from V and 5 bases from J, with 9 bases between. The CDR3 consists of 12 residues. The germline gives CDR1 SGHTA, CDR2 FQGNSA. The CDR3 is CASSSNLNEQYF. The CDR3 bases are TGTGCCAGCAGCTCCAACTTAAACGAGCAGTACTTC.

Worth noting for this clonotype: A read error may explain this, as a much larger clone is one base away. No conserved phenylalanine or tryptophan ends this CDR3, so it is likely a read error. The chain recombines TRBV19 with TRBJ2-5, with unresolved D. CDR3 length: 13 amino acids. From germline, CDR1 is LNHDA and CDR2 SQIVND (reference sequence). The V gene lost 5 bases and the J gene lost 4 bases, with 11 bases spanning the gap. The CDR3 DNA follows: TGTGCCAGTAGTCCCGGCGGTCGAGAGACCCAGTACTCC. Protein sequence: CASSPGGRETQYS.

In its sample, this clonotype ranks as medium-sized. The gene calls are TRBV19 and TRBJ1-5; weak D call: TRBD1 (6 bases). V lost 5 bases to trimming and J lost 7 bases, with 9 bases between them. Per germline, CDR1 LNHDA and CDR2 SQIVND (reference sequence). CDR3 length: 12 amino acids. The CDR3 here is CASSFGQQPQHF. For the CDR3, the DNA is TGTGCCAGTAGTTTCGGACAGCAGCCCCAGCATTTT.

About this clonotype itself: This may come from a read error, since a much larger clone is one base off. The chain joins TRBV11-3 to TRBJ1-1; D may be TRBD1 (5 bases). Deletions cut 1 base from V and 9 bases from J, with 18 bases between. This CDR3 region has 15 residues. CDR1 is SGHNT and CDR2 is YENEEA in the germline V gene. The CDR3 DNA is TGTGCCAGCAGCTTAGTCCGGGGGGGGACTAGTAAAGCTTTCTTT. Translation gives CASSLVRGGTSKAFF.

The chain combines TRBV27 with TRBJ2-7; the D gene is possibly TRBD2 (6 bases). Trimming shortened V by 7 bases and J by 0 bases, and 22 bases separated the two germline ends. Germline loops: CDR1 MNHEY, CDR2 SMNVEV (reference sequence). This CDR3 spans 17 amino acids. CDR3 sequence reads: CASNPFSQGGGSYEQYF. CDR3 nucleotide sequence: TGTGCCAGCAACCCATTCTCTCAGGGAGGAGGCTCCTACGAGCAGTACTTC.

In its sample, this clonotype ranks as medium-sized. The rearrangement joins TRBV11-3 to TRBJ2-3, with TRBD1 matching 10 bases. The CDR3 runs to 15 residues. Trimming took 5 bases from V and 4 from J; bases not matched to a gene: 6. The germline gives CDR1 SGHNT, CDR2 YENEEA. The CDR3 reads CASSPRDRGPDTQYF. DNA of the CDR3: TGTGCCAGCAGCCCCCGGGACAGGGGCCCAGATACGCAGTATTTT.

V and J are TRBV18 and TRBJ1-2; 9 bases match TRBD1. The ends lost 3 bases at V and 1 base at J; junction bases unmatched: 6. The CDR3 extends over 16 amino acids. Germline CDR1 reads KGHSH; CDR2 reads LQKENI. DNA for the CDR3: TGTGCCAGCTCACCGTCCGGGACAGGGAATAACTATGGCTACACCTTC. It specifies CASSPSGTGNNYGYTF.

V usage is TRBV29-1 and J usage is TRBJ1-2; D is undetermined. The CDR3 loop spans 12 amino acids. Germline CDR1 and CDR2: SQVTM and ANQGSEA. V lost 1 base and J 8 bases, leaving 11 bases between the germline ends. CDR3 DNA: TGCAGCGTTGAAGGGGCGCGGAGGGGCTACACCTTC. Amino acid sequence: CSVEGARRGYTF.

This sequence joins TRBV12-3 or TRBV12-4 and TRBJ2-7; D may match TRBD1 or TRBD2 (5 bases each). V lost 6 bases to trimming and J lost 5 bases, with 17 bases between them. CDR3 length: 14 residues. CDR3 region: CASSLTERDHEQYF. For the CDR3, the DNA is TGTGCCAGCAGCCTGACCGAGAGGGACCACGAGCAGTACTTC.

This clonotype was picked up a small number of times. The chain has TRBV6-2 or TRBV6-3 and TRBJ1-1; D is undetermined. There are 13 residues in the CDR3. Germline CDR1 reads MNHEY; CDR2 reads SVGEGT. The V gene lost 6 bases and the J gene lost 9 bases, with 17 bases spanning the gap. DNA of the CDR3: TGTGCCAGCAGAAGTTCCCCCTCCGTTCAAGCTTTCTTT. Translating it yields CASRSSPSVQAFF.

About this clonotype itself: A much larger clone lies one base from this, so it may be a read error. The rearrangement uses TRBV18 and TRBJ2-3, with D possibly TRBD2 on 5 matching bases. The V gene lost 3 bases and the J gene lost 6 bases, with 25 bases spanning the gap. The CDR3 spans 18 residues. Germline CDR1 is KGHSH and CDR2 is LQKENI. CDR3 nucleotide sequence: TGTGCCAGCTCACCCTTTAGCGTGGGAAGCGTTGGTGGGGATACGCAGTATTTT. Protein sequence: CASSPFSVGSVGGDTQYF.

This clonotype was seen only a few times. The chain has TRBV12-3 or TRBV12-4 and TRBJ2-7; D unclear. The J call could be wrong; TRBJ2-5 is a better fit for the DNA end. The CDR3 is 14 residues long. Written as DNA, the CDR3 is TGTGCCAGCAGTTTATCGAACAGACAAGAGACCCAGTACTTC. Its protein product is CASSLSNRQETQYF.

The genes are TRBV20-1 and TRBJ2-1; 7 bases are shared with TRBD2. Germline V gene data show CDR1 as DFQATT and CDR2 as SNEGSKA (reference sequence). This CDR3 contains 16 residues. V was pared by 5 bases and J by 4 bases, with 14 bases of the junction left unmatched. CDR3 residues: CSAYGGEGSVYNEQFF. The CDR3 nucleotides are TGCAGTGCTTATGGGGGGGAGGGATCCGTATACAATGAGCAGTTCTTC.

This clonotype is labeled medium-sized. The CDR3 loop is CASSISSHTGELFF. In nucleotides, the CDR3 is TGTGCCAGTAGTATATCCTCCCACACCGGGGAGCTGTTTTTT. J is TRBJ2-2 and V is TRBV19; D not certain. CDR1 is LNHDA and CDR2 is SQIVND in the germline V gene (reference sequence). V was cut by 2 bases and J by 3 bases, with 7 bases left in between. The CDR3 contains 14 residues.

Within the sample, this clonotype is medium-sized. This chain links TRBV5-5 with TRBJ2-7, with D perhaps assigned TRBD1 or TRBD2 (5 bases each). This CDR3 contains 16 residues. V dropped 3 bases and J dropped 2 bases, with 18 bases sitting between them. Germline values: CDR1 SGHKS, CDR2 YYEKEE (reference sequence). CDR3 protein: CASSWSGTALTYEQYF. CDR3 in DNA: TGTGCCAGCAGCTGGTCCGGGACCGCGCTAACCTACGAGCAGTACTTC. Looking up the rest from reference TRBV5-5 and TRBJ2-7 gives the full variable domain: DAGVTQSPTHLIKTRGQQVTLRCSPISGHKSVSWYQQVLGQGPQFIFQYYEKEERGRGNFPDRFSARQFPNYSSELNVNALLLGDSALYLCASSWSGTALTYEQYFGPGTRLTVT.

This rearrangement joins TRBV12-3 or TRBV12-4 to TRBJ2-1; a weak D match, TRBD2 (5 bases). V lost 2 bases and J lost 2, with 19 bases in between. The CDR3 covers 18 residues. CDR3 residues: CASSLMGDYRGAYNEQFF. The CDR3 nucleotides are TGTGCCAGCAGTTTAATGGGAGACTACCGAGGAGCCTACAATGAGCAGTTCTTC.

The sample holds a few counts of this clonotype. The chain uses TRBV30 and TRBJ2-1; D might be TRBD2 (5 bases). Trimming left V 0 bases short and J 14 bases short, with 14 bases between. CDR1 and CDR2 from the germline V gene are GTSNPN and SVGIG (reference sequence). The CDR3 is 12 residues long. In DNA form, the CDR3 reads TGTGCCTGGAGTGTTGTACGGTCGACTAAGTTCTTC. It codes for CAWSVVRSTKFF.

The rearrangement links TRBV30 to TRBJ1-5; 9 bases are a match to TRBD1. V dropped 2 bases and J dropped 6; count of bases not matched to a gene: 5. CDR1 and CDR2 from the germline V gene are GTSNPN and SVGIG (reference sequence). CDR3 size: 14 residues. CDR3 in amino acids: CAWSPRDRAQPQHF. The CDR3 nucleotides are TGTGCCTGGAGTCCCCGGGACAGGGCTCAGCCCCAGCATTTT.

This rearrangement joins TRBV20-1 to TRBJ2-1; D is unclear. Germline CDR1 reads DFQATT; CDR2 reads SNEGSKA (reference sequence). The CDR3 contains 12 residues. Trimming removed 3 bases from V and 4 bases from J, with 7 bases in between. The DNA of the CDR3 is TGCAGTGCTAGTGGGAATTACAATGAGCAGTTCTTC. It codes for CSASGNYNEQFF.

By sample fraction, this clonotype is medium-sized. The gene calls are TRBV19 and TRBJ2-7; D is unclear. V gave up 1 base and J gave up 6 bases, with 7 bases separating them. Germline values: CDR1 LNHDA, CDR2 SQIVND (reference sequence). This CDR3 has 12 amino acids. The CDR3 here is CASSIVGGEQYF. The CDR3, as DNA: TGTGCCAGTAGTATAGTCGGCGGCGAGCAGTACTTC. The whole variable domain, remainder taken from reference TRBV19 and TRBJ2-7, is DGGITQSPKYLFRKEGQNVTLSCEQNLNHDAMYWYRQDPGQGLRLIYYSQIVNDFQKGDIAEGYSVSREKKESFPLTVTSAQKNPTAFYLCASSIVGGEQYFGPGTRLTVT.

This clonotype was recorded a few times. The chain carries TRBV7-9 and TRBJ2-7; D unresolved. Germline V gene data show CDR1 as SEHNR and CDR2 as FQNEAQ (reference sequence). Trimming took off 3 bases at V and 6 bases at J, with 9 bases between the two ends. The CDR3 loop spans 12 amino acids. The CDR3 DNA reads TGTGCCAGCAGCTTCGAGGTCGGCGAGCAGTACTTC. As protein: CASSFEVGEQYF. Full variable domain (missing parts from reference TRBV7-9 and TRBJ2-7): DTGVSQNPRHKITKRGQNVTFRCDPISEHNRLYWYRQTLGQGPEFLTYFQNEAQLEKSRLLSDRFSAERPKGSFSTLEIQRTEQGDSAMYLCASSFEVGEQYFGPGTRLTVT.